This T cell receptor (beta chain) was captured in a study of blood T cells in healthy people across ages. Across the study: About one barcoded beta molecule was captured per two T cells (by template switching).

A second PCR of 7 to 11 cycles used a sample-barcoded 5' primer and a J-beta primer mix. Researchers report that a template-switch adaptor with 12 random nucleotides tagged each cDNA molecule. Each CDR3 protein is one row after TCRdb ran MiXCR on the 5' RACE reads. Seen here are hundreds of thousands of distinct CDR3 sequences, roughly 60% observed once, and the top ten hold 20% to 25%. This clonotype occurred a few times. Antigen specificity is unknown. Germline CDR1 and CDR2: MDHEN and SYDVKM. Trimming removed 4 bases at V and 1 base at J, with 8 bases between. The CDR3 is made up of 15 amino acids. Study results and limitations: Age showed a roughly linear inverse relationship with TCR beta diversity per million T cells. No one knew whether donors had CMV, which possibly confounded expanded clonotype changes.

The rearrangement links TRBV28 to TRBJ2-6; D is possibly TRBD1 (6 bases). The source is a man aged 30 to 45 in good health. Sequencing was performed on blood. The CDR3 DNA reads as TGTGCCAGCAGTTCAGGGGCTTCTGGGGCCAACGTCCTGACTTTC. It encodes CASSSGASGANVLTF.